A single sample is the source of the 4 T cell receptor beta chains below, sequenced in a study of cytomegalovirus exposure and HLA in healthy donors. Primers: 60 Vbeta forward and 13 Jbeta reverse. Only in-frame clones appear in the TCRdb table, and some are missing; sequencing was by immunoSEQ multiplex PCR. The data contain more than 110,000 clones, about 84% of them singletons. Sample: PBMCs. These receptors were collected from a middle-aged man in good health and CMV-seronegative.

This clone was observed a single time. The chain couples TRBV9 to TRBJ2-2; D is unresolved. The germline V gene has CDR1 SGDLS and CDR2 YYNGEE. Trimming removed 4 bases from V and 3 bases from J, with 4 bases in between. This CDR3 is 12 amino acids long. The DNA for the CDR3 is TGTGCCAGCAGCCTATACACCGGGGAGCTGTTTTTT. Its protein is CASSLYTGELFF.

There are a few counts of this clone. The junction and the germline gene differ at one end; a read error may be behind it. The chain employs TRBV7-7 and TRBJ2-2; D ambiguous. This CDR3 is 13 amino acids long. Germline V lookup: CDR1 SSHAT, CDR2 FNYEAQ (reference sequence). The CDR3, as DNA: TGTGCTAGCAGCATGTCAGAGGCCGGGGAGCTGTTTTTT. Amino acids: CASSMSEAGELFF.

The chain couples TRBV14 to TRBJ2-2; possible D gene TRBD1, 5 bases. There are 15 residues in the CDR3. V lost 4 bases to trimming and J lost 6 bases, with 15 bases between them. The V gene's germline CDR1 is SGHDN and CDR2 FVKESK. The CDR3 is CASSRYTQGSGELFF. The CDR3 DNA is TGTGCCAGCAGCCGATATACGCAGGGATCCGGGGAGCTGTTTTTT.

This clone was seen more than once but under ten times. The chain carries TRBV19 and TRBJ2-5; TRBD1 agrees at 7 bases. J gave up 1 base and V 5 bases, and 4 bases lay outside the gene matches. Germline CDR1 reads LNHDA; CDR2 reads SQIVND (reference sequence). The length of the CDR3 is 14 residues. This CDR3 is CASSHWDSQETQYF. The CDR3 DNA is TGTGCCAGTAGTCACTGGGACAGCCAAGAGACCCAGTACTTC.